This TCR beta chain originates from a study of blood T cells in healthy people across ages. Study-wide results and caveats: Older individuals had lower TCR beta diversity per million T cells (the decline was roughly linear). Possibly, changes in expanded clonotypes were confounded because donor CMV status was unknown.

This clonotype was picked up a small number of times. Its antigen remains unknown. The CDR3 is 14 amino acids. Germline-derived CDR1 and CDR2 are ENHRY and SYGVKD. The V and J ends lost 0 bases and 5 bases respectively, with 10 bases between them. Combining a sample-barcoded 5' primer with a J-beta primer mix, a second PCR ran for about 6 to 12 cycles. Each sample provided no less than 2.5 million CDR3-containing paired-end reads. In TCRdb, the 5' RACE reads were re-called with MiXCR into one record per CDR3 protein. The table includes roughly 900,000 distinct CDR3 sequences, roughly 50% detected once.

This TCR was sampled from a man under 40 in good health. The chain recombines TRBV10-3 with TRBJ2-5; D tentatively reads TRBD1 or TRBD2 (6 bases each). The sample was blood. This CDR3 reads CAISESGGRETQYF. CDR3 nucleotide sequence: TGTGCCATCAGTGAGTCGGGGGGCCGGGAGACCCAGTACTTC.